The 18 T cell receptor beta chains reported below all come from one sample, sequenced in a study of T cells in tumors after PD-1 blockade. Produced via immunoSEQ multiplex PCR; TCRdb's table is partial and in-frame only. The sample records tens of thousands of clones, about 74% being singletons. Sample: PBMCs, taken after anti-PD-1 treatment. The receptors originated from a human donor with basal cell carcinoma.

CDR3 loop: CASSLIPGGVEKLFF. The CDR3 DNA reads TGTGCCAGCAGCCTAATCCCCGGTGGGGTTGAAAAACTGTTTTTT. The rearrangement uses TRBV7-2 and TRBJ1-4; D call uncertain. The V end was cut by 5 bases, the J end by 7 bases, with 17 bases between. This CDR3 region has 15 residues. Germline V gives CDR1 SGHTA, CDR2 FQGNSA.

The rearrangement links TRBV20-1 to TRBJ2-7; D is possibly TRBD2 (7 bases). Deletions cut 3 bases from V and 5 bases from J, with 14 bases between. The CDR3 loop spans 13 amino acids. Germline lookup yields CDR1 DFQATT and CDR2 SNEGSKA (reference sequence). The CDR3 spells CSASKGGRDEQYF. In DNA form, the CDR3 reads TGCAGTGCTAGTAAGGGGGGGCGGGACGAGCAGTACTTC.

The gene calls are TRBV5-6 and TRBJ2-2; a weak D match, TRBD2 (6 bases). The germline gives CDR1 SGHDT, CDR2 YYEEEE. The length of the CDR3 is 14 residues. V was cut by 9 bases and J by 7 bases, with 19 bases left in between. CDR3 nucleotides: TGTGCCACCTCTACACAAGGAGGGCACGGGGAGCTGTTTTTT. Translation: CATSTQGGHGELFF. Supplemented by reference TRBV5-6 and TRBJ2-2, the full variable domain reads DAGVTQSPTHLIKTRGQQVTLRCSPKSGHDTVSWYQQALGQGPQFIFQYYEEEERQRGNFPDRFSGHQFPNYSSELNVNALLLGDSALYLCATSTQGGHGELFFGEGSRLTVL.

The chain is built from TRBV5-1 and TRBJ2-3; 9 bases line up with TRBD1. Germline CDR1 SGHRS, CDR2 YFSETQ. V dropped 4 bases and J dropped 2; count of bases not matched to a gene: 11. This CDR3 spans 17 amino acids. CDR3 nucleotide sequence: TGCGCCAGCAGCCGATCCGGGACAGGGATAAACACAGATACGCAGTATTTT. This translates into CASSRSGTGINTDTQYF.

V usage is TRBV12-5 and J usage is TRBJ2-6, with D possibly TRBD2 on 5 matching bases. The V gene lost 0 bases and the J gene lost 0 bases, with 15 bases spanning the gap. CDR1 LGHNT and CDR2 FRNRAP come from the germline V gene. This CDR3 contains 19 residues. The CDR3 here is CASGLVRMDSSSGANVLTF. CDR3 nucleotide sequence: TGTGCTAGTGGTTTGGTAAGGATGGACTCAAGCTCTGGGGCCAACGTCCTGACTTTC.

The chain joins TRBV5-1 to TRBJ1-2; D call uncertain. This CDR3 comprises 15 residues. Germline V gives CDR1 SGHRS, CDR2 YFSETQ. With 0 bases removed from V and 2 bases from J, the gap between germline ends came to 11 bases. This chain's CDR3 is CASSLDAVGNYGYTF. CDR3 sequence (DNA): TGCGCCAGCAGCTTGGATGCAGTCGGGAACTATGGCTACACCTTC.

This sequence joins TRBV6-4 and TRBJ2-5; TRBD1 matches 10 bases. Germline CDR1 reads MRHNA; CDR2 reads SNTAGT. The CDR3 is 15 residues long. After removal of 0 bases from V and 4 bases from J, the junction contained 2 bases not matched to a gene. The CDR3 nucleotides are TGTGCCAGCAGTGACTCGGACAGGGGGGCAGAGACCCAGTACTTC. Amino acids: CASSDSDRGAETQYF.

This chain joins TRBV7-9 and TRBJ1-2; the match to TRBD1 covers 10 bases. This CDR3 is built from 14 residues. Germline assignment: CDR1 SEHNR and CDR2 FQNEAQ (reference sequence). V trimming: 5 bases; J trimming: 3 bases; junction bases outside the gene matches: 3. CDR3 DNA sequence: TGTGCCAGCAGCCCCGGGACAGGGGACTATGGCTACACCTTC. Translating it yields CASSPGTGDYGYTF.

V gene TRBV6-5 combines with J gene TRBJ1-1; D call uncertain. Germline V gene data show CDR1 as MNHEY and CDR2 as SVGAGI. V was clipped by 6 bases and J by 4 bases, with 18 bases between them. The CDR3 loop spans 15 amino acids. CDR3 region: CASRRSMFGTTEAFF. Here the CDR3 DNA reads TGTGCCAGCAGGAGGAGCATGTTCGGAACCACTGAAGCTTTCTTT.

This clone has a handful of counts. J is TRBJ1-6 and V is TRBV30; 7 bases are shared with TRBD1. From germline, CDR1 is GTSNPN and CDR2 SVGIG (reference sequence). The CDR3 is made up of 14 amino acids. Trimming removed 4 bases from V and 7 bases from J; junction bases left unmatched: 7. CDR3 bases: TGTGCCTGGACGGGGGACAGTCCCAATTCACCCCTCCACTTT. Translated: CAWTGDSPNSPLHF.

The sample holds one count of this clone. As DNA, the CDR3 is TGCGCCAGCAGCCAAGAGTCTGGGTGGAATGAAAAACTGTTTTTT. Residues: CASSQESGWNEKLFF. This chain connects TRBV4-1 to TRBJ1-4; no reliable D call. The ends were cut back, 0 bases at V and 5 bases at J, with 10 bases in the middle. Germline CDR1 is MGHRA and CDR2 is YSYEKL. This CDR3 has 15 residues.

This clone was seen once. The chain uses TRBV6-6 and TRBJ1-3; D uncertain. Trimming stripped 6 bases from V and 2 bases from J, with 14 bases between. The CDR3 spans 15 residues. Germline V gene lookup returns CDR1 MNHNY and CDR2 SVGAGI (reference sequence). CDR3 amino acids: CASSVPGLAGNTIYF. CDR3 bases: TGTGCCAGCAGCGTTCCAGGCCTCGCTGGAAACACCATATATTTT.

The chain carries TRBV9 and TRBJ2-5; D not certain. Germline CDR1 reads SGDLS; CDR2 reads YYNGEE. This CDR3 has 15 residues. V lost 0 bases, J lost 3 bases, and 12 bases lay in between. The CDR3 nucleotides are TGTGCCAGCAGCGTAGCCCCAACTAATGAAGAGACCCAGTACTTC. It translates to CASSVAPTNEETQYF.

J is TRBJ1-1 and V is TRBV6-1; D is ambiguous. Germline-derived CDR1 and CDR2 are MNHNS and SASEGT. With 0 bases removed from V and 5 bases from J, the gap between germline ends came to 13 bases. The CDR3 consists of 15 residues. The CDR3 loop is CASSEAVQRTTEAFF. The CDR3 nucleotides are TGTGCCAGCAGTGAAGCGGTACAGCGAACGACTGAAGCTTTCTTT.

The chain links TRBV28 to TRBJ1-2; no definite D call. V was clipped by 8 bases and J by 5 bases, with 21 bases between them. The germline gives CDR1 MDHEN, CDR2 SYDVKM. This CDR3 region has 15 residues. Here the CDR3 reads CASSTRIALAYGYTF. CDR3 in DNA: TGTGCCAGCTCCACCCGGATCGCACTTGCGTATGGCTACACCTTC.

J is TRBJ2-7 and V is TRBV9, with D possibly matching TRBD1 (5 bases). The germline CDR1 and CDR2 sequences are SGDLS and YYNGEE. The length of the CDR3 is 13 residues. Trimming shortened V by 7 bases and J by 1 base, and 12 bases separated the two germline ends. The CDR3 sequence: CASSRGSSYEQYF. CDR3 DNA sequence: TGTGCCAGCTCAAGGGGATCATCCTACGAGCAGTACTTC.

V usage is TRBV7-8 and J usage is TRBJ2-7; TRBD2 matches at 9 bases. CDR3 length: 15 amino acids. Losses at the gene ends were 7 bases for V and 6 bases for J; bases not matched to a gene: 13. CDR1 is SGHVS and CDR2 is FQNEAQ in the germline V gene. CDR3 coding DNA: TGTGCCAGCACCATTCCGGGACTAGCTCTAACCGAGCAGTACTTC. It is translated as CASTIPGLALTEQYF.

The chain couples TRBV5-1 to TRBJ2-3; weak D call: TRBD2 (6 bases). This CDR3 spans 15 amino acids. Looked up from germline, CDR1 is SGHRS and CDR2 is YFSETQ. The V and J ends lost 3 bases and 2 bases respectively, with 13 bases between them. CDR3 DNA: TGCGCCAGCAGCTCCGGGACTTCTAACACAGATACGCAGTATTTT. Protein product: CASSSGTSNTDTQYF.